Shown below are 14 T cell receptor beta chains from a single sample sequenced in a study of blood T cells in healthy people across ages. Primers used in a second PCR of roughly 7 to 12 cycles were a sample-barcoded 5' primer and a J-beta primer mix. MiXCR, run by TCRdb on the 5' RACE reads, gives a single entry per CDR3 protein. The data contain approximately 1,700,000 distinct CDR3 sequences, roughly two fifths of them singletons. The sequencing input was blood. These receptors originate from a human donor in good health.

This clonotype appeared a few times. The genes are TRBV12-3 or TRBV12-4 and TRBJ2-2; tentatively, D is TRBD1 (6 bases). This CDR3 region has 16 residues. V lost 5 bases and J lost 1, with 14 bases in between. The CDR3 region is CASSRTGTLNTGELFF. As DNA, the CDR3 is TGTGCCAGCAGTCGGACCGGGACACTGAACACCGGGGAGCTGTTTTTT.

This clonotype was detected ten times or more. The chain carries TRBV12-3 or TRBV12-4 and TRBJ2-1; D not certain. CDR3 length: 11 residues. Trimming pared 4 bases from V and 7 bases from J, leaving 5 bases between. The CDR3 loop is CASSWGNEQFF. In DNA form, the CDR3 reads TGTGCCAGCAGTTGGGGAAATGAGCAGTTCTTC.

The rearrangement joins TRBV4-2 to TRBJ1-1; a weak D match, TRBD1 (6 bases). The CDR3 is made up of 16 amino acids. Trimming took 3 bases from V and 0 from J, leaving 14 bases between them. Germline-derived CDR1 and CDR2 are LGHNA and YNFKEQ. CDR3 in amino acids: CASSHNPGTLNTEAFF. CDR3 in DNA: TGTGCCAGCAGCCACAACCCCGGGACATTGAACACTGAAGCTTTCTTT.

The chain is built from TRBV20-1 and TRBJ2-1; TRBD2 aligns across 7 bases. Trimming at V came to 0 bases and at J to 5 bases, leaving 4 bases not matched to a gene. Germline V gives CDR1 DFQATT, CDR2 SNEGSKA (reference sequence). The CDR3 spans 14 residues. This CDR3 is CSARDPRGDNEQFF. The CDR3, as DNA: TGCAGTGCTAGAGATCCCCGGGGGGACAATGAGCAGTTCTTC.

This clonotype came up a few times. The CDR3 reads CASSQDAPGALTDTQYF. The CDR3 coding sequence is TGCGCCAGCAGCCAAGATGCCCCGGGGGCCCTCACAGATACGCAGTATTTT. The genes are TRBV4-3 and TRBJ2-3, with D possibly called TRBD1 or TRBD2 (6 bases each). Trimming left V 0 bases short and J 2 bases short, with 15 bases between. The CDR3 contains 17 residues. The V gene's germline CDR1 is LGHNA and CDR2 YSLEER.

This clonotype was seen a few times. CDR3 nucleotide sequence: TGTGCCAGCAGCCAAGGGAGGGCGGCGGGGAATGAGCAGTTCTTC. Translation: CASSQGRAAGNEQFF. This chain links TRBV3-1 with TRBJ2-1, with TRBD2 as a possible D gene (6 bases). V was pared by 1 base and J by 7 bases, with 14 bases between. The V gene's germline CDR1 is LGHDT and CDR2 YNNKEL (reference sequence). The CDR3 has 15 amino acids.

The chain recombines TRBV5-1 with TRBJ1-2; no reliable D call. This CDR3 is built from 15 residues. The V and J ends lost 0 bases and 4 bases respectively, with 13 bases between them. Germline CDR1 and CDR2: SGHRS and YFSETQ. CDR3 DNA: TGCGCCAGCAGCTTGGGGCATGGGTTTACCTATGGCTACACCTTC. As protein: CASSLGHGFTYGYTF.

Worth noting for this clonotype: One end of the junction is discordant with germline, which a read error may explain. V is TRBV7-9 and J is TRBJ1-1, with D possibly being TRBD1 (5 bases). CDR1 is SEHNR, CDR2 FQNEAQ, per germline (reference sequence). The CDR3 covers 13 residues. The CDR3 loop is CASSLGFGTGAFF. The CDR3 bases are TGTGCCAGCAGCTTAGGGTTCGGGACTGGAGCTTTCTTT.

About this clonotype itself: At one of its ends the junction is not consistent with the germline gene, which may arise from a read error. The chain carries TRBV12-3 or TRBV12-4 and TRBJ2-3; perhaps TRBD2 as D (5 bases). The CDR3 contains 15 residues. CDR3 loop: CASTRTVGSTDMQYF. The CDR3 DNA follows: TGTGCCAGCACTAGGACCGTGGGGAGCACAGATATGCAGTATTTT.

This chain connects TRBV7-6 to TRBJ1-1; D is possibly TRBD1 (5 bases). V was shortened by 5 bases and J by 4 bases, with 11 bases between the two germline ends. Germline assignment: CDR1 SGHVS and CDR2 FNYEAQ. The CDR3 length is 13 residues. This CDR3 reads CASSGGETTEAFF. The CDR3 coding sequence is TGTGCCAGCAGCGGAGGGGAGACCACTGAAGCTTTCTTT.

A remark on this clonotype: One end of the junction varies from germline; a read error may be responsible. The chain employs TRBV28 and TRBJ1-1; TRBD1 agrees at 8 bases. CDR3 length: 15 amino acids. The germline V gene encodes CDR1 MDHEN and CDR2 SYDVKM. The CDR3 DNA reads TGTGCCAACAGTCCGACAGGGGAGGGTAACACTGAAGCTTTCTTT. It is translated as CANSPTGEGNTEAFF. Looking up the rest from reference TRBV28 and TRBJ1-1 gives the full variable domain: DVKVTQSSRYLVKRTGEKVFLECVQDMDHENMFWYRQDPGLGLRLIYFSYDVKMKEKGDIPEGYSVSREKKERFSLILESASTNQTSMYLCANSPTGEGNTEAFFGQGTRLTVV.

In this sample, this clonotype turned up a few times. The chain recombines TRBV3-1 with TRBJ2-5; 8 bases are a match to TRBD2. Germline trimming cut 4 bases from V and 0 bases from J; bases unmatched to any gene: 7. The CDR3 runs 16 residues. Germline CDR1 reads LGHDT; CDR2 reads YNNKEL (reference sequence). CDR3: CASSPPAGRDQETQYF. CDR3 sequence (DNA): TGTGCCAGCAGCCCCCCAGCCGGGAGGGACCAAGAGACCCAGTACTTC.

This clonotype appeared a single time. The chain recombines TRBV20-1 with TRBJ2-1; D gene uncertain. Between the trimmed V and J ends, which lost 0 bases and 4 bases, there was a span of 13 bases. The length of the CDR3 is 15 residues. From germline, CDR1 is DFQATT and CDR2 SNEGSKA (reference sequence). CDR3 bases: TGCAGTGCTAGAGATCTAAGTGGAAGGTACAATGAGCAGTTCTTC. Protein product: CSARDLSGRYNEQFF.

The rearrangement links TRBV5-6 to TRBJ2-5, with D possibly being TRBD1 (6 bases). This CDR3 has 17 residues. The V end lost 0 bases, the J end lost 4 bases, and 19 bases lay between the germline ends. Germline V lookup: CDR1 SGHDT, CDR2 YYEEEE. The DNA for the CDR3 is TGTGCCAGCAGCTTGGCTCCGGGACACCCTGAGGGAGAGACCCAGTACTTC. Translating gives CASSLAPGHPEGETQYF.